Listed here are 16 T cell receptor beta chains from one sample, sequenced in a study of T cell responses to AZD1222 COVID-19 vaccine. Generated by immunoSEQ multiplex PCR, the TCRdb table keeps only in-frame clones and is missing some. The profile shows 110,000 to 150,000 clones, 80% to 95% of them singletons. The sequences come from peripheral blood, collected on day 0 of AZD1222 vaccination. The receptors here all came from an adult in good health.

This clone was observed once. Written as DNA, the CDR3 is TGCAGTGCCGAAGAGCTGGAGACCCAGTACTTC. This translates into CSAEELETQYF. The chain recombines TRBV20-1 with TRBJ2-5, with D hard to call. This CDR3 is 11 amino acids long. V was shortened by 6 bases and J by 5 bases, with 10 bases between the two germline ends. Per the germline V gene, CDR1 is DFQATT and CDR2 is SNEGSKA (reference sequence).

The rearrangement joins TRBV4-1 to TRBJ1-3, with D hard to call. This CDR3 contains 19 residues. Germline loops: CDR1 MGHRA, CDR2 YSYEKL. V shed 0 bases and J shed 4 bases, with 22 bases lying between them. The chain's CDR3 is CASSQDSAGGKIDGNTIYF. The CDR3 DNA is TGCGCCAGCAGCCAAGATAGCGCAGGAGGGAAGATCGACGGAAACACCATATATTTT.

This chain joins TRBV27 and TRBJ1-3; TRBD1 aligns across 11 bases. Germline CDR1 is MNHEY and CDR2 is SMNVEV (reference sequence). The CDR3 consists of 20 residues. Trimming cost V 6 bases and J 2 bases; bases outside gene matches: 18. CDR3 sequence: CASRRLLGPGQGEAGNTIYF. In nucleotides, the CDR3 is TGTGCCAGCAGGAGGTTACTGGGTCCGGGACAGGGGGAGGCTGGAAACACCATATATTTT.

The chain links TRBV6-5 to TRBJ2-3; 14 bases map to TRBD2. Germline CDR1 reads MNHEY; CDR2 reads SVGAGI. V lost 8 bases, J lost 10 bases, and 8 bases stayed unmatched. This CDR3 has 14 amino acids. In DNA form, the CDR3 reads TGTGCCAGCGTCCGACTAGCGGGAGGGCCCGCGCAGTATTTT. This sequence encodes CASVRLAGGPAQYF.

V is TRBV7-2 and J is TRBJ2-7; 8 nucleotides match TRBD1. The germline V gene has CDR1 SGHTA and CDR2 FQGNSA. Trimming removed 1 base from V and 4 bases from J; junction bases left unmatched: 9. The CDR3 is 16 residues long. CDR3 DNA: TGTGCCAGCAGCTTAGGGGCGACAGGGGAGTTTTACGAGCAGTACTTC. The encoded protein is CASSLGATGEFYEQYF.

The DNA of the CDR3 is TGTGCCAGTAGTTCACAGAGGGGTCCCTCCTACAATGAGCAGTTCTTC. This translates into CASSSQRGPSYNEQFF. The chain employs TRBV19 and TRBJ2-1; tentatively, D is TRBD1 or TRBD2 (5 bases each). The V end was cut by 5 bases, the J end by 0 bases, with 14 bases between. Germline CDR1 LNHDA, CDR2 SQIVND (reference sequence). The CDR3 extends over 16 amino acids.

This rearrangement joins TRBV19 to TRBJ2-7, with a possible D match to TRBD2 (5 bases). Trimming pared 11 bases from V and 3 bases from J, leaving 23 bases between. Germline CDR1 LNHDA, CDR2 SQIVND (reference sequence). CDR3 length: 15 amino acids. CDR3 protein: CAFRPRRVGDYEQYF. DNA for the CDR3: TGTGCCTTCCGTCCCCGCCGGGTCGGGGACTACGAGCAGTACTTC.

Only a few counts were recorded for this clone. This sequence joins TRBV19 and TRBJ1-5; tentative D call: TRBD1 (6 bases). This CDR3 has 17 residues. The V end was cut by 6 bases, the J end by 0 bases, with 18 bases between. Germline-derived CDR1 and CDR2 are LNHDA and SQIVND (reference sequence). The DNA for the CDR3 is TGTGCCAGTAGCCCACTTTTGGGGGCCGTTAGCAATCAGCCCCAGCATTTT. Translation gives CASSPLLGAVSNQPQHF.

The rearrangement links TRBV6-1 to TRBJ1-5; 8 nucleotides align to TRBD1. The length of the CDR3 is 14 residues. The V gene end was trimmed by 3 bases and the J gene end by 7 bases; junction bases not matched to a gene: 5. CDR1 and CDR2 from the germline V gene are MNHNS and SASEGT. The CDR3 sequence is CASSDRTGRQPQHF. The CDR3, as DNA: TGTGCCAGCAGTGACAGGACAGGGCGCCAGCCCCAGCATTTT.

This chain connects TRBV11-2 to TRBJ2-2, with D hard to call. V lost 5 bases, J lost 0 bases, and 13 bases lay in between. Germline V gene lookup returns CDR1 SGHAT and CDR2 FQNNGV. The CDR3 extends over 16 amino acids. CDR3 sequence: CASSPLHGPNTGELFF. CDR3 bases: TGTGCCAGCAGCCCCCTCCACGGACCGAACACCGGGGAGCTGTTTTTT.

The gene calls are TRBV28 and TRBJ1-2, with a possible D match to TRBD1 (6 bases). CDR3 size: 13 residues. Trimming took off 5 bases at V and 9 bases at J, with 16 bases between the two ends. The germline CDR1 and CDR2 sequences are MDHEN and SYDVKM. CDR3 sequence reads: CASSPPTGNSYTF. CDR3 bases: TGTGCCAGCAGTCCCCCTACAGGGAATAGCTACACCTTC.

The chain combines TRBV6-1 with TRBJ1-2, with D hard to call. Trimming stripped 1 base from V and 8 bases from J, with 5 bases between. Germline loops: CDR1 MNHNS, CDR2 SASEGT. This CDR3 comprises 11 residues. CDR3 sequence reads: CASSEVGGYTF. The CDR3 DNA reads as TGTGCCAGCAGTGAAGTCGGAGGCTACACCTTC.

V is TRBV7-8 and J is TRBJ1-2; 8 positions agree with TRBD1. V trimming: 5 bases; J trimming: 7 bases; junction bases outside the gene matches: 9. This CDR3 has 14 amino acids. The germline V gene encodes CDR1 SGHVS and CDR2 FQNEAQ. CDR3 DNA: TGTGCCAGCAGCCTTTCCGGACAGGGTGGTGGCTACACCTTC. It specifies CASSLSGQGGGYTF.

The genes are TRBV29-1 and TRBJ2-1, with TRBD2 identical over 12 bases. CDR3 length: 15 amino acids. V dropped 5 bases and J dropped 5; count of bases not matched to a gene: 7. Germline lookup yields CDR1 SQVTM and CDR2 ANQGSEA. CDR3 nucleotides: TGCAGCGTTCACCTAGCGGGAGGGGCAAACAATGAGCAGTTCTTC. Protein: CSVHLAGGANNEQFF.

V gene TRBV28 combines with J gene TRBJ1-4; 7 positions agree with TRBD1. V gave up 1 base and J gave up 7 bases; unmatched junction bases: 9. CDR1 is MDHEN and CDR2 is SYDVKM in the germline V gene. The CDR3 is 16 residues long. The CDR3 DNA sequence: TGTGCCAGCAGTTTATTTGGAGGGGGCGCGGGTGAAAAACTGTTTTTT. Its translation: CASSLFGGGAGEKLFF. The full variable domain, rest sourced from reference TRBV28 and TRBJ1-4, is DVKVTQSSRYLVKRTGEKVFLECVQDMDHENMFWYRQDPGLGLRLIYFSYDVKMKEKGDIPEGYSVSREKKERFSLILESASTNQTSMYLCASSLFGGGAGEKLFFGSGTQLSVL.

This clone appeared a single time. The CDR3 DNA sequence: TGTGCCATCAGTGAGTCGACGCGTGGGGTTGGCTCACCCCTCCACTTT. Residues: CAISESTRGVGSPLHF. The chain recombines TRBV10-3 with TRBJ1-6, with D hard to call. Germline V gives CDR1 ENHRY, CDR2 SYGVKD. V lost 0 bases and J 10 bases, leaving 16 bases between the germline ends. The CDR3 extends over 16 amino acids.